This T cell receptor beta chain was profiled in a study of CD8 T cells in ankylosing spondylitis. Study results and caveats: CD8+ by phenotype, disease-linked clones were relatively rare in peripheral blood. Apparently characteristic of ankylosing spondylitis blood was a TCR beta motif (eight highly homologous variants).

Quantitative barcoded 5'-RACE was used to prepare TCR beta libraries. Via MiXCR, TCRdb re-called the 5' RACE reads, giving one row per CDR3 protein. The profile covers 650,000 to 800,000 distinct CDR3 sequences, with under 20% appearing a single time and under 20% taken by the ten largest. Germline CDR1 DFQATT, CDR2 SNEGSKA (reference sequence). The V and J ends lost 1 base and 7 bases respectively, with 17 bases between them. The CDR3 extends over 14 amino acids. This clonotype was recorded many times. Its antigen is still unknown. The sample comprised blood, either unsorted or a sorted T cell fraction (not recorded which). The V call is TRBV20-1, the J call TRBJ2-7; D gene unclear. The clonotype originates from a male donor with ankylosing spondylitis. The CDR3 DNA reads as TGCAGTGCTAGAGTAGAGACCCAAAGAGAGGAGCAGTACTTC. Amino acid sequence: CSARVETQREEQYF.